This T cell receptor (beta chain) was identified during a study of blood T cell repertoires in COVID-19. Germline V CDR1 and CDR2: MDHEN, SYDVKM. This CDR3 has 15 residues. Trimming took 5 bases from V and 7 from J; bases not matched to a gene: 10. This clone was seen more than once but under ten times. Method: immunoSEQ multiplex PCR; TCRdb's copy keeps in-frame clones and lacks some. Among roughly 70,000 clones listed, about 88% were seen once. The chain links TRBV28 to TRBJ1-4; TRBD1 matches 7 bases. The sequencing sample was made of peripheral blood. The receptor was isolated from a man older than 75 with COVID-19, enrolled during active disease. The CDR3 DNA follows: TGTGCCAGCAGTCAAGGGACAGACCTTAGTGAAAAACTGTTTTTT. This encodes CASSQGTDLSEKLFF.